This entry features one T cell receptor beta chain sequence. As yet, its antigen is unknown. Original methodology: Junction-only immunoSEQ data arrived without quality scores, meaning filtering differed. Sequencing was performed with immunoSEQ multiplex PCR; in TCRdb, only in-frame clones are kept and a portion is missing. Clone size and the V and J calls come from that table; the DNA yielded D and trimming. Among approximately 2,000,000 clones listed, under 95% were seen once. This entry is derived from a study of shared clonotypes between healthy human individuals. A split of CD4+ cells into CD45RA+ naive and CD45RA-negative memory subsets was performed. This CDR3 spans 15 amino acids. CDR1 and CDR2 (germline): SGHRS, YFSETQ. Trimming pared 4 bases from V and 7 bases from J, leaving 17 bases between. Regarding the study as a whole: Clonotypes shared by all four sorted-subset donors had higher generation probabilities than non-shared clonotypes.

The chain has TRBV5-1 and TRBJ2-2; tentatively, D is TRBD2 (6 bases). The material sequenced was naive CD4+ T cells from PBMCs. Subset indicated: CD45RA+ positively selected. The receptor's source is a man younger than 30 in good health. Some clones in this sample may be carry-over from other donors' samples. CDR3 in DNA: TGCGCCAGCAGCCGAGGGACTTCTCAGATCGGGGAGCTGTTTTTT. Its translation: CASSRGTSQIGELFF.